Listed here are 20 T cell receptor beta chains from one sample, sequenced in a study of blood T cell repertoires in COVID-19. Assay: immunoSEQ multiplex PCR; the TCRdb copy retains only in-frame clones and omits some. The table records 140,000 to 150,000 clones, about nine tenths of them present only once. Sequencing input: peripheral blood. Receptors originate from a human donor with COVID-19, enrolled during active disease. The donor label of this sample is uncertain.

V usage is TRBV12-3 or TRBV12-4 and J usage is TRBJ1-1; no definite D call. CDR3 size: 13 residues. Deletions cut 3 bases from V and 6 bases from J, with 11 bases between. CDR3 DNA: TGTGCCAGCAGTTTCTCGGGGTCCGCTGAAGCTTTCTTT. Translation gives CASSFSGSAEAFF.

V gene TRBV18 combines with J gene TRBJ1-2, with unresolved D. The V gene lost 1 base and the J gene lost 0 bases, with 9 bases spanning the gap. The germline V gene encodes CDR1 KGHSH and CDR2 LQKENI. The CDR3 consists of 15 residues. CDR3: CASSPRESSNYGYTF. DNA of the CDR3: TGTGCCAGCTCACCACGAGAGTCTTCTAACTATGGCTACACCTTC.

CDR3 sequence (DNA): TGTGCCAGCAGTTTAGGGCAGGGGGCCAACTTACAGCATTTT. Translation gives CASSLGQGANLQHF. V is TRBV28 and J is TRBJ1-5; 8 bases align to TRBD1. The germline V gene has CDR1 MDHEN and CDR2 SYDVKM. This CDR3 has 14 residues. V was clipped by 2 bases and J by 13 bases; unmatched bases: 10.

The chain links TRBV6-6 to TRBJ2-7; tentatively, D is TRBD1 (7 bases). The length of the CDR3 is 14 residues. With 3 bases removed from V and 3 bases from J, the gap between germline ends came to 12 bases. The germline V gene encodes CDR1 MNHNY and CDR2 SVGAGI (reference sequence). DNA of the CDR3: TGTGCCAGCAGTTATGCCAGGGGGGTCTACGAGCAGTACTTC. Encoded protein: CASSYARGVYEQYF.

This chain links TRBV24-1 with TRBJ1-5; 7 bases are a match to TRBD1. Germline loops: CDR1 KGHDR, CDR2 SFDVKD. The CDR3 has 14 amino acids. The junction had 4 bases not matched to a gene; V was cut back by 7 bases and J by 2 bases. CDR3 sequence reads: CATRSTGRNQPQHF. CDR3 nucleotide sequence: TGTGCCACCAGATCGACAGGGCGCAATCAGCCCCAGCATTTT.

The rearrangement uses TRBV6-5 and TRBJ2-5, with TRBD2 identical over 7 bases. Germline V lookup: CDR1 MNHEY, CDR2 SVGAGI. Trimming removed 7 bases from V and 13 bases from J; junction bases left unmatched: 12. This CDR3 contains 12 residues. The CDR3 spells CASTQGEGLWYF. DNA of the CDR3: TGTGCCAGCACTCAAGGGGAGGGACTGTGGTACTTC.

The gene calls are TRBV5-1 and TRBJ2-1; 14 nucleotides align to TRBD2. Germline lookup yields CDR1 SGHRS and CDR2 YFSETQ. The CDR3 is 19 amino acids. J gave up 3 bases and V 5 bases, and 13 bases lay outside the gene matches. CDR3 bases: TGCGCCAGCAGTTGGACTAGCGGGGGGACCCTCTTACTCTACAATGAGCAGTTCTTC. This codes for CASSWTSGGTLLLYNEQFF.

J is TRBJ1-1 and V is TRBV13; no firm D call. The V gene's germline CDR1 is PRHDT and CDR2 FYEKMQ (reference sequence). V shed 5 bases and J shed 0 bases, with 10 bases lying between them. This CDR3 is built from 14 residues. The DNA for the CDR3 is TGTGCCAGCAGCCCTCAAGAGATGAACACTGAAGCTTTCTTT. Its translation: CASSPQEMNTEAFF.

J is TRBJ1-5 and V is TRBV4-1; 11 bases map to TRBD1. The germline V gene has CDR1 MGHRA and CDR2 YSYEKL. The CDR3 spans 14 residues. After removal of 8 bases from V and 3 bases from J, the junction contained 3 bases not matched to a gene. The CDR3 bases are TGCGCCAGCCGGGACAGGGGGGTCAATCAGCCCCAGCATTTT. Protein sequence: CASRDRGVNQPQHF.

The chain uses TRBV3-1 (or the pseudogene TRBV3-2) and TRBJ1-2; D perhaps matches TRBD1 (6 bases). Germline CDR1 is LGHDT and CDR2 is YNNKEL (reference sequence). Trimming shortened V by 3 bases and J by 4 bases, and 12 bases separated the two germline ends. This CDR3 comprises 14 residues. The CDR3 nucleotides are TGTGCCAGCAGCCACTTGGGGGCTTTCTATGGCTACACCTTC. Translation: CASSHLGAFYGYTF.

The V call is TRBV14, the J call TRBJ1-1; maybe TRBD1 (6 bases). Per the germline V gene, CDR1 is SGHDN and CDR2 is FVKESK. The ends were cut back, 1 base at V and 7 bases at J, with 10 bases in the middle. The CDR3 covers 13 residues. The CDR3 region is CASSQVRGGEAFF. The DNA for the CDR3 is TGTGCCAGCAGCCAAGTAAGGGGGGGTGAAGCTTTCTTT.

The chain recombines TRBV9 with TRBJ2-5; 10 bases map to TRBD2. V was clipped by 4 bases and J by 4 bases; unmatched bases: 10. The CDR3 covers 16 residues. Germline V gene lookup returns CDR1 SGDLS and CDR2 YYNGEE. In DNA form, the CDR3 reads TGTGCCAGCAGCCTCCGCACTAGCGGGGAGGTAGAGACCCAGTACTTC. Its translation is CASSLRTSGEVETQYF. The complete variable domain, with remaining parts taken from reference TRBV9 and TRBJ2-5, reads DSGVTQTPKHLITATGQRVTLRCSPRSGDLSVYWYQQSLDQGLQFLIQYYNGEERAKGNILERFSAQQFPDLHSELNLSSLELGDSALYFCASSLRTSGEVETQYFGPGTRLLVL.

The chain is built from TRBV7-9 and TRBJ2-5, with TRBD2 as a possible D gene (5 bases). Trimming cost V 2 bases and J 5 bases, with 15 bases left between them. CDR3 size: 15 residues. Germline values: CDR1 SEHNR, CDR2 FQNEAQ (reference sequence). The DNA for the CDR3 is TGTGCCAGCAGCTTATCAGGATTGAGGGTGGAGACCCAGTACTTC. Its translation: CASSLSGLRVETQYF.

CDR3 nucleotide sequence: TGCGCCAGCAGCCCTAGCAGAAACACCGGGGAGCTGTTTTTT. Translating gives CASSPSRNTGELFF. The chain carries TRBV5-1 and TRBJ2-2; TRBD2 might be the D (5 bases). The CDR3 extends over 14 amino acids. Germline lookup yields CDR1 SGHRS and CDR2 YFSETQ. The germline V and J ends were trimmed by 4 bases and 2 bases, with 9 bases remaining between them.

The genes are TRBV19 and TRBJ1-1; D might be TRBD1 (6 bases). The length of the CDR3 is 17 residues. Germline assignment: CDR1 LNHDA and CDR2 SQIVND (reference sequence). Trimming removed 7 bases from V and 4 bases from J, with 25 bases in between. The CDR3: CASIRTASFPAGTEAFF. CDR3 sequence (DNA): TGTGCCAGTATCCGGACAGCTTCCTTCCCCGCGGGCACTGAAGCTTTCTTT.

The CDR3 sequence is CASSQQGGQPQHF. In DNA form, the CDR3 reads TGTGCCAGCAGCCAGCAGGGAGGCCAGCCCCAGCATTTT. The rearrangement joins TRBV6-5 to TRBJ1-5, with TRBD1 as a possible D gene (5 bases). The CDR3 spans 13 residues. Germline V gene lookup returns CDR1 MNHEY and CDR2 SVGAGI. The V end was cut by 6 bases, the J end by 7 bases, with 13 bases between.

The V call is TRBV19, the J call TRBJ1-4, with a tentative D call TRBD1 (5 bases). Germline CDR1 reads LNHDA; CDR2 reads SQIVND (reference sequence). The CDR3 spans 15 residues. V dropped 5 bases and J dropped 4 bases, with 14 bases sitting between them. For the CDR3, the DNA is TGTGCCAGTAGTTCCTCAGGGCTGGGTAATGAAAAACTGTTTTTT. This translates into CASSSSGLGNEKLFF.

The CDR3 DNA is TGTGCCAGCAGCTTCCAACGGGACAACGGGGGGGAGCTGTTTTTT. It encodes CASSFQRDNGGELFF. V is TRBV7-2 and J is TRBJ2-2; possible D gene TRBD1, 6 bases. Trimming pared 3 bases from V and 8 bases from J, leaving 16 bases between. Germline V gives CDR1 SGHTA, CDR2 FQGNSA. The CDR3 spans 15 residues.

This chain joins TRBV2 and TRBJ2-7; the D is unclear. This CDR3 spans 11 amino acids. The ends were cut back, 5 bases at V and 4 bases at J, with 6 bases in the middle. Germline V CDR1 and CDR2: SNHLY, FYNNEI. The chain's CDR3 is CASSPNYEQYF. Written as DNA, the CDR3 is TGTGCCAGCAGTCCCAATTACGAGCAGTACTTC.

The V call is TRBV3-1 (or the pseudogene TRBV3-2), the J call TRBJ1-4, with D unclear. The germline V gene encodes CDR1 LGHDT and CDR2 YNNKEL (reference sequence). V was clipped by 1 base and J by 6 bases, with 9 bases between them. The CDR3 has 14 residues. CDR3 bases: TGTGCCAGCAGCCAAGCGGGTTCGGATGAAAAACTGTTTTTT. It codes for CASSQAGSDEKLFF.